This T cell receptor (beta chain) was identified during a study of low-dose radiotherapy and immunotherapy resistance in tumors. On the study more broadly: Per fraction, Cohort 1 was given 0.5 Gy every 2 weeks, for a total of 6.5 Gy. Members of Cohort 2 were treated with 1 Gy per fraction every two weeks; their total was 13 Gy over 26 weeks.

With 4 bases clipped from V and 5 bases from J, the junction kept 5 bases outside the gene matches. The CDR3 loop spans 15 amino acids. CDR1 and CDR2 from the germline V gene are GTSNPN and SVGIG (reference sequence). Described time point: after trial treatment. Specified treatment: LDRT plus nivolumab, ipilimumab, low-dose cyclophosphamide and aspirin (RACIN trial). The donors, trial participants, received nivolumab, ipilimumab, aspirin, low-dose cyclophosphamide and low-dose radiotherapy. Priming of first-strand cDNA relied on TRAV- and TRBV-specific primers (covering alpha and beta chains). With a V-primer adapter and a constant-region primer, TCRs were amplified for roughly 18 PCR cycles. TCRdb recomputed calls from the reads with MiXCR, one row per CDR3 protein. The sample comprises some 57,000 distinct CDR3 sequences, 20% to 25% of which are singletons, and less than 7.5% rests with the top ten.

The table lists this clonotype with many counts. The receptor comes from a male donor with prostate cancer. This specimen was PBMCs, taken after low-dose radiotherapy plus immunotherapy. J is TRBJ2-2 and V is TRBV30; 12 bases are shared with TRBD2. The CDR3 bases are TGTGCCTGGACCCTAGCGGGGGGGCGAACCGGGGAGCTGTTTTTT. It translates to CAWTLAGGRTGELFF.